A selection of T cell receptor beta chains follows, all from one sample in a study of T cell responses to AZD1222 COVID-19 vaccine. Profiled with immunoSEQ multiplex PCR; TCRdb holds only in-frame clones, not every one. The sample carries around 70,000 clones, more than 70% recorded once. The sequencing used peripheral blood, collected on day 0 of AZD1222 vaccination. The receptors come from an adult in good health. The CDR3 runs from the conserved cysteine through the conserved F or W. D genes are given only for firm matches. Clone size is stated in some rows and not others, as once, few, many or a class when expanded.

TRBJ2-7	-	-	TRBV4-3	TGCGCCAGCAGCCAAGGTTTTGCGGGCGCCTACGAGCAGTACTTC	CASSQGFAGAYEQYF
TRBJ2-1	-	-	TRBV30	TGTGCCTGGAGTGGGGGGCCGAGCTCCTACAATGAGCAGTTCTTC	CAWSGGPSSYNEQFF
TRBJ2-4	-	-	TRBV6-4	TGTGCCAGCAGTGACGGAGACAGCAACATTCAGTACTTC	CASSDGDSNIQYF
TRBJ2-3	-	-	TRBV7-3	TGTGCCAGCAGCTTAAATCCTAGCACAGATACGCAGTATTTT	CASSLNPSTDTQYF
TRBJ2-6	-	-	TRBV27	TGTGCCAGCAGTACTCCAGGGGGGGGGAACTCTGGGGCCAACGTCCTGACTTTC	CASSTPGGGNSGANVLTF
TRBJ1-3	TRBD1	-	TRBV5-8	TGTGCCAGCAGCTTCGTAACAGGGGTCGGAAACACCATATATTTT	CASSFVTGVGNTIYF
TRBJ1-1	-	few	TRBV12-3/TRBV12-4	TGTGCCAGCAGTTTCGTGGGAGACACTGAAGCTTTCTTT	CASSFVGDTEAFF
TRBJ2-1	TRBD1	-	TRBV6-5	TGTGCCAGTAAAGGGACAGGGGCCTACAATGAGCAGTTCTTC	CASKGTGAYNEQFF
TRBJ2-1	-	-	TRBV7-2	TGTGCCAGCAGCCCATCTAACTACCGGGACTCGCAGTTCTTC	CASSPSNYRDSQFF
TRBJ1-6	-	-	TRBV5-1	TGCGCCAGCAGGGACACAGGGATCACTTCACCCCTCCACTTT	CASRDTGITSPLHF
TRBJ2-7	-	few	TRBV2	TGTGCCAGCAGCCGGGACTTCAGCTACGAGCAGTACTTC	CASSRDFSYEQYF
TRBJ2-5	-	-	TRBV7-2	TGTGCCAGCACACTCGGTGGGGGCTATAAGACCCAGTACTTC	CASTLGGGYKTQYF
TRBJ1-1	-	once	TRBV6-5	TGTGCCACCCAACGCACAGGTAACACTGAAGCTTTCTTT	CATQRTGNTEAFF
TRBJ1-5	-	once	TRBV6-5	TGTGCCAGCAGTAGAGACATAGGTAGTCAGCCCCAGCATTTT	CASSRDIGSQPQHF
TRBJ1-6	TRBD1	few	TRBV11-2	TGTGCCAGCAGCCCCACCCATTGGACAGGGCCCAATTCACCCCTCCACTTT	CASSPTHWTGPNSPLHF